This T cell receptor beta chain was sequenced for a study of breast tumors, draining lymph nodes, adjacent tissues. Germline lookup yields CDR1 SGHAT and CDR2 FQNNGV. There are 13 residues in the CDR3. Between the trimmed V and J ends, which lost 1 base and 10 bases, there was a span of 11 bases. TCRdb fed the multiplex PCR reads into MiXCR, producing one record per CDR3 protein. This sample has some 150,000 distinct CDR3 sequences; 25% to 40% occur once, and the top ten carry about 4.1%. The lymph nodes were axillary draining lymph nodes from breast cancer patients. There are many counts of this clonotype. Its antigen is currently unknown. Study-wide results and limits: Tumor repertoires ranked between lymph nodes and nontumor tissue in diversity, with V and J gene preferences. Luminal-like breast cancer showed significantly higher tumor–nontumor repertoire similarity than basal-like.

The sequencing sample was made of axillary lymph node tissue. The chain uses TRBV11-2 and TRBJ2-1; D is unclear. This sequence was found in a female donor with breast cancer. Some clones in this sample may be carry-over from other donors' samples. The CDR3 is CASSLVYDGEQFF. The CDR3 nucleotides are TGTGCCAGCAGCTTAGTGTACGACGGAGAGCAGTTCTTC. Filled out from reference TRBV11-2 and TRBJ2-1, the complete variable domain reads EAGVAQSPRYKIIEKRQSVAFWCNPISGHATLYWYQQILGQGPKLLIQFQNNGVVDDSQLPKDRFSAERLKGVDSTLKIQPAKLEDSAVYLCASSLVYDGEQFFGPGTRLTVL.